This TCR beta chain was recovered during a study of cytomegalovirus exposure and HLA in healthy donors. Study conclusions and caveats: Across donors, sequencing depth was assumed by presence/absence analyses to be roughly uniform. Immune exposure information comprised only CMV serostatus.

CDR3 size: 15 residues. A note on this clone: Its target is unknown.

In the PCR, 60 Vbeta and 13 Jbeta primers were used. Here immunoSEQ multiplex PCR was the method, and the copy in TCRdb shows in-frame clones only, minus some. The sample has 98,000 or so clones, roughly three quarters seen once. The specimen was PBMCs. The clonotype originates from a female donor in good health and CMV-seronegative. This sequence joins TRBV21-1 and TRBJ2-7; the table's D call, TRBD2, was not checked against the DNA. TRBV21-1 is flagged as a pseudogene. CDR3 region: CASSNPQREDYEQYF. In DNA, the CDR3 is TGTGCCAGCAGCAATCCCCAGCGGGAGGACTACGAGCAGTACTTC.